This is a list of T cell receptor beta chains from one sample in a study of T-cell reconstitution after alpha-beta-depleted transplantation in children. A single record per CDR3 protein comes from TCRdb applying MiXCR to the PCR reads. The profile covers 350,000 to 500,000 distinct CDR3 sequences, with over 40% appearing a single time and 27% taken by the ten largest. The sample here was PBMCs, taken before TCRalphabeta/CD19-depleted stem cell transplant. These receptors were collected from a girl aged 2-9 years with aplastic anemia, due to receive a stem cell transplant. Both conserved end residues are part of each CDR3. Fields, in order: V gene, clone size, D gene, CDR3 length, J gene, CDR3 DNA, CDR3 protein. D genes are given only for firm matches. Some rows have no size entry. The others give once, few or many, or a class for an expanded clone.

>TRBV6-5|many|TRBD1|14|TRBJ2-7
TGTGCCAGCAGTTACAACAGGGGTGACTACGAGCAGTACTTC
CASSYNRGDYEQYF
>TRBV28|.|.|16|TRBJ2-5
TGTGCCAGCAGAGGGGACGGCTGGAGGGAGAGTGAAGCCCAGTACTTC
CASRGDGWRESEAQYF
>TRBV20-1|.|TRBD2|13|TRBJ2-7
TGCAGTGCTAGAGGGGTAGCGGGCTACGAGCAGTACTTC
CSARGVAGYEQYF
>TRBV5-1|.|.|14|TRBJ1-4
TGCGCCAGCAGCTTGACGGGGGCAAATGAAAAACTGTTTTTT
CASSLTGANEKLFF
>TRBV12-3/TRBV12-4|few|.|18|TRBJ2-7
TGTGCCAGCAGTTTCAGGGGGGGCGCGTCTTCAAACTCCTACGAGCAGTACTTC
CASSFRGGASSNSYEQYF
>TRBV10-3|.|.|15|TRBJ2-5
TGTGCCATCAGTGCCCCGGGACATGAGGAAGAGACCCAGTACTTC
CAISAPGHEEETQYF
>TRBV20-1|many|.|14|TRBJ2-1
TGCAGTGCTAGATACCGTCCCCGTTACAATGAGCAGTTCTTC
CSARYRPRYNEQFF
>TRBV20-1|.|TRBD2|16|TRBJ2-2
TGCTGTGCTCTCGGACTAGCGGGAGGGCAGACCGGGGAGCTGTTTTTT
CCALGLAGGQTGELFF
>TRBV20-1|.|.|14|TRBJ2-7
TGCAGTGCTAGACTCCAAGTATACCGCGCCGAGCAGTACTTC
CSARLQVYRAEQYF
>TRBV7-9|few|.|14|TRBJ2-2
TGTGCCAGCAGCTTGTACTTGGGAGACCGGGAGCTGTTTTTT
CASSLYLGDRELFF
>TRBV29-1|.|.|13|TRBJ1-2
TGCAGCGTTGAAGACGGGGACACTATGGGCTACACCTTC
CSVEDGDTMGYTF
>TRBV19|.|TRBD1|15|TRBJ2-1
TGTGCCAGTAGCAGACAGGGGGAGATTGGCAATGAGCAGTTCTTC
CASSRQGEIGNEQFF
>TRBV11-2|.|.|18|TRBJ1-6
TGTGCCAGCAGCTTAGTAAGCCCGACCGTCATTTATAATTCACCCCTCCACTTT
CASSLVSPTVIYNSPLHF
>TRBV12-3/TRBV12-4|many|.|15|TRBJ2-3
TGTGCCAGCAGTTTAGCAACGGTTCTCCGGGATACGCAGTATTTT
CASSLATVLRDTQYF
>TRBV7-7|.|.|17|TRBJ2-1
TGTGCCAGCAGCTTAGGTCCGGGGGTGAGCTCCTACAATGAGCAGTTCTTC
CASSLGPGVSSYNEQFF
>TRBV18|.|.|17|TRBJ1-4
TGTGCCAGCTCACCAGGCAGCCCGACGGCGACTAATGAAAAACTGTTTTTT
CASSPGSPTATNEKLFF
>TRBV20-1|.|.|11|TRBJ2-7
TGCAGTGCTAGCAGAAGTGCGGAGCAGTACTTC
CSASRSAEQYF
>TRBV5-1|.|.|15|TRBJ1-3
TGCGCCAGCAGCCCGACAGCCTACTCTGGAAACACCATATATTTT
CASSPTAYSGNTIYF
>TRBV4-2|medium-sized|.|15|TRBJ2-7
TGTGCCAGCAGCCTTAACAGGGAAACCTCCTACGAGCAGTACTTC
CASSLNRETSYEQYF
>TRBV12-3/TRBV12-4|.|TRBD1|14|TRBJ2-1
TGTGCCATCTCCGGGACAGGGGCCGGCAATGAGCAGTTCTTC
CAISGTGAGNEQFF
>TRBV6-4|.|TRBD1|19|TRBJ2-1
TGTGCCCTCAGTTTCGCCAGGGGGATAACTCTAAGCTCCTACAATGAGCAGTTCTTC
CALSFARGITLSSYNEQFF
>TRBV20-1|.|.|11|TRBJ2-7
TGCAGTGCTACGAGCGGGTACGAGCAGTACTTC
CSATSGYEQYF
>TRBV5-1|.|TRBD2|14|TRBJ2-3
TGCGCCAGCAGCTTGAAGCGGGGGCTGGATACGCAGTATTTT
CASSLKRGLDTQYF
>TRBV20-1|.|.|13|TRBJ1-1
TGCAGTGCTAGGGTTGGGGGCGGCTCTGAAGCTTTCTTT
CSARVGGGSEAFF
>TRBV9|.|.|14|TRBJ1-3
TGTGCCAGCAGCGTAAGGACAAATGGAAACACCATATATTTT
CASSVRTNGNTIYF
>TRBV12-3/TRBV12-4|many|.|13|TRBJ2-1
TGTGCCAGCAGTGGATACAGGGAAAATGAGCAGTTCTTC
CASSGYRENEQFF
>TRBV6-1|few|.|13|TRBJ1-2
TGTGCCAATAAGACCCCGTCGGGCTATGGCTACACCTTC
CANKTPSGYGYTF
>TRBV5-1|.|.|14|TRBJ2-1
TGCGCCAGCAGCTTGGAGACGGCCGGCAATGAGCAGTTCTTC
CASSLETAGNEQFF
>TRBV12-3/TRBV12-4|many|.|16|TRBJ1-3
TGTGCCAGCAGTTTAACCCCACAGAGCTCTGGAAACACCATATATTTT
CASSLTPQSSGNTIYF
>TRBV5-5|.|TRBD2|16|TRBJ2-1
TGTGCCAGCAGCTCTGGGGTGGCTAGCGGGAATCCTGAGCAGTTCTTC
CASSSGVASGNPEQFF
>TRBV20-1|.|TRBD1|13|TRBJ1-2
TGCAGTGCCCAGGGGGGGAGAGGCTATGGCTACACCTTC
CSAQGGRGYGYTF
>TRBV3-1|few|.|18|TRBJ1-1
TGTGCCAGCAGCCCCTTATTTCTGCGGGAGGGAATGAACACTGAAGCTTTCTTT
CASSPLFLREGMNTEAFF
>TRBV4-1|.|.|15|TRBJ2-3
TGCGCCAGCAGCCAATTGACTGGAAAAGTCAATACGCAGTATTTT
CASSQLTGKVNTQYF
>TRBV5-5|.|TRBD2|14|TRBJ2-3
TGTGCCAGCAGCCCGCCTAGCGGGAGAAATACGCAGTATTTT
CASSPPSGRNTQYF
>TRBV9|.|.|13|TRBJ2-1
TGTGCCAGCAGCGTAGAAGTTCGAGGGACCCGGTTCTTC
CASSVEVRGTRFF
>TRBV5-1|many|TRBD2|17|TRBJ2-7
TGCGCCAGCAGCTTGGGAGCGGGAGGCCCGCCCCCCTACGAGCAGTACTTC
CASSLGAGGPPPYEQYF
>TRBV3-1|.|TRBD2|18|TRBJ2-5
TGTGCCAGCAGCCAAAAGTCGCTAGCGGGACTAACAAGGGAGACCCAGTACTTC
CASSQKSLAGLTRETQYF
>TRBV20-1|.|.|11|TRBJ1-1
TGCAGTGCCGAGGGAAGCCGTGAAGCTTTCTTT
CSAEGSREAFF
>TRBV30|.|TRBD2|14|TRBJ2-2
TGTGCCTGGAGCGGACTAGCAGTAACCGGGGAGCTGTTTTTT
CAWSGLAVTGELFF
>TRBV5-1|many|.|16|TRBJ2-3
TGCGCCAGCAGCTTGTCAGTCCGGTCCGAGGCAGATACGCAGTATTTT
CASSLSVRSEADTQYF
>TRBV7-3|once|TRBD1|15|TRBJ2-4
TGTGCCAGCAGCTCTAGGACAGGACCCGAAAACATTCAGTACTTC
CASSSRTGPENIQYF
>TRBV10-3|few|.|13|TRBJ2-7
TGTGCCATCAGTGCTGGGGATAGGAACGAGCAGTACTTC
CAISAGDRNEQYF
>TRBV20-1|many|TRBD1|16|TRBJ1-5
TGCAGTGCTATGGGGGGAGGGGGCTTAGGCAATCAGCCCCAGCATTTT
CSAMGGGGLGNQPQHF
>TRBV12-3/TRBV12-4|few|.|12|TRBJ2-3
TGTGCCAGCAGCCGACCGACAGATACGCAGTATTTT
CASSRPTDTQYF
>TRBV5-1|many|.|13|TRBJ2-1
TGCGCCAGCAGCTTGGACAGGGTCAGTGAGCAGTTCTTC
CASSLDRVSEQFF
>TRBV20-1|many|.|13|TRBJ1-5
TGCAGTGCTCCGAAAGGAGAAAATCAGCCCCAGCATTTT
CSAPKGENQPQHF
>TRBV5-1|.|TRBD1|12|TRBJ2-7
TGCGCCAGCAGGGCGACAGGGTACGAGCAGTACTTC
CASRATGYEQYF
>TRBV20-1|.|.|17|TRBJ2-6
TGCAGTGCCCCTGGCCAGGGTCGGGCCCCTGGGGCCAACGTCCTGACTTTC
CSAPGQGRAPGANVLTF
>TRBV20-1|few|.|14|TRBJ2-1
TGCATTGCGACCTCAGGGATCTCCTACAATGAGCAGTTCTTC
CIATSGISYNEQFF
>TRBV6-1|.|TRBD1|16|TRBJ2-3
TGTGCCAGCAGCCCCTGGGAGGGACAGGGGATGGATACGCAGTATTTT
CASSPWEGQGMDTQYF
>TRBV6-1|few|TRBD1|13|TRBJ2-7
TGTTTAGTAACGGGACAGGGAATCTACGAGCAGTACTTC
CLVTGQGIYEQYF
>TRBV18|.|TRBD1|15|TRBJ2-7
TGTGCCAGCTCACCATACGGGACAGACCCCTACGAGCAGTACTTC
CASSPYGTDPYEQYF